Listed here is a single T cell receptor (beta chain). As yet, its antigen is unknown. Sequencing was performed on unsorted PBMC DNA using ten immunoSEQ deep assay plates. Generated by immunoSEQ multiplex PCR, the TCRdb table keeps only in-frame clones and is missing some. The sample records about 600,000 clones, around 78% being singletons. This sample is part of a study of shared clonotypes between healthy human individuals. Regarding the study as a whole: Donor clonotype sharing was expected to depend on sequencing depth.

Input material: PBMCs. The TCR originated in a woman aged 40 to 55 in good health. Some clones in this sample may be carry-over from other donors' samples.

The CDR3 reads CASTPTSGHQPQHF. CDR3 in DNA: TGTGCCAGCACTCCCACCAGCGGGCATCAGCCCCAGCATTTT. V gene TRBV28 combines with J gene TRBJ1-5, with D unclear. The germline V and J ends were trimmed by 7 bases and 5 bases, with 15 bases remaining between them. The length of the CDR3 is 14 residues. CDR1 and CDR2 (germline): MDHEN, SYDVKM.